This TCR beta chain was sequenced for a study of T cells in localized non-small cell lung cancer. Study observations and caveats: A median approximately 57 of the top 100 tumor clones appeared in adjacent lung.

Some clones are missing from TCRdb's copy, which holds only in-frame ones; the method was immunoSEQ multiplex PCR. The sample lists approximately 28,000 clones; around nine tenths were seen once. On this clone: The antigen is not known.

CDR1 is MNHEY, CDR2 SMNVEV, per germline (reference sequence). The CDR3 covers 15 residues. V dropped 6 bases and J dropped 8; count of bases not matched to a gene: 8. V usage is TRBV27 and J usage is TRBJ2-1; TRBD2 matches 12 bases. The source of this sequence is a female donor older than 55 with stage II squamous cell lung carcinoma. The sequences come from peripheral blood, collected before any cancer treatment. The CDR3 bases are TGTGCCAGCAGCCACGCGACTAGCGGGAGCTATGAGCAGTTCTTC. Translation gives CASSHATSGSYEQFF.